The sequence of this TCR beta chain was determined in a study of blood T cells in healthy people across ages. Germline V gene lookup returns CDR1 DFQATT and CDR2 SNEGSKA (reference sequence). This CDR3 spans 17 amino acids. Notes on this clonotype: What it binds is unknown.

Per sample, at least 6 micrograms of total RNA were extracted. Study observations and caveats: Unsorted PBMCs blocked a conclusive comparison of naive and antigen-experienced cells. The recorded TCR beta diversity per million T cells decreased in a roughly linear manner with age.

The authors ran a second PCR of about 7 to 12 cycles using a sample-barcoded 5' primer and a J-beta primer mix. TCRdb reanalysed the 5' RACE reads using MiXCR and keeps one entry per CDR3 protein. The sample yields about 640,000 distinct CDR3 sequences, 58% seen once. Sequences were obtained from blood. This chain connects TRBV20-1 to TRBJ2-7; possibly TRBD2 for D (6 bases). The end of the DNA is better explained by TRBJ2-5, so the J call may be wrong. The receptor was derived from a man between 60 and 75 years old in good health. The CDR3 region has the DNA TGCAGTGCTAGCAGAGGCCCCTACTACCTCGGGGGAGAGACCCAGTACTTC. Protein: CSASRGPYYLGGETQYF.